The 6 T cell receptor beta chains below come from one sample, sequenced in a study of spatial heterogeneity in lung cancer (dated by TCRdb to the late 2010s). This specimen's time point label, per the study, means: sample taken at primary tumor resection. Receptors were amplified or captured by 5' RACE. These reads were obtained on a NextSeq 500. TCRdb's own reprocessing of the public reads used fastp at Q25 and MiXCR and kept productive beta chains. Entries are consolidated by CDR3 protein sequence, retaining the most common genes and DNA. In this sample the table shows tens of thousands of distinct CDR3 sequences, less than 8.5% of which occur a single time. Over 25% of the sample is in the top ten clones. Sequences were derived from PBMCs, sampled at surgery. The receptors derive from a female donor with early-stage non-small cell lung cancer.

This clonotype was counted ten times or more. CDR3: CASSGGQGNNEQFF. The CDR3 DNA reads as TGCGCCAGCAGCGGTGGACAGGGAAATAATGAGCAGTTCTTC. This chain links TRBV5-1 with TRBJ2-1; 8 bases are shared with TRBD1. Trimming removed 4 bases from V and 7 bases from J; junction bases left unmatched: 7. The length of the CDR3 is 14 residues. Germline V gives CDR1 SGHRS, CDR2 YFSETQ.

This clonotype has ten or more counts. The J gene is TRBJ1-6, the V gene TRBV11-2; D not certain. The ends were cut back, 0 bases at V and 0 bases at J, with 15 bases in the middle. The V gene's germline CDR1 is SGHAT and CDR2 FQNNGV. The CDR3 length is 19 residues. CDR3 bases: TGTGCCAGCAGCTTAGATCGTCTCAGGCCAAGCTCCTATAATTCACCCCTCCACTTT. As protein: CASSLDRLRPSSYNSPLHF.

This clonotype was detected only a few times. The chain joins TRBV7-9 to TRBJ2-5; unclear D gene. The CDR3 is 14 residues long. The germline V gene encodes CDR1 SEHNR and CDR2 FQNEAQ (reference sequence). The V end lost 2 bases, the J end lost 1 base, and 8 bases lay between the germline ends. CDR3 nucleotides: TGTGCCAGCAGCTTATATAGGATCCAAGAGACCCAGTACTTC. Protein sequence: CASSLYRIQETQYF.

This clonotype showed up just a few times. The chain recombines TRBV6-1 with TRBJ2-3, with 9 bases aligning to TRBD2. This CDR3 has 18 residues. The V segment lost 9 bases and the J segment 4 bases; nucleotides outside the gene matches: 20. The germline CDR1 and CDR2 sequences are MNHNS and SASEGT. The CDR3 DNA reads TGTGCCAGGAGGGGTAGCGGGAGTAAGGAACGTTTGGCAGATACGCAGTATTTT. Translated: CARRGSGSKERLADTQYF.

This clonotype showed up just a few times. This chain connects TRBV7-9 to TRBJ1-3; TRBD1 agrees at 7 bases. V trimming: 5 bases; J trimming: 0 bases; junction bases outside the gene matches: 7. Looked up from germline, CDR1 is SEHNR and CDR2 is FQNEAQ (reference sequence). This CDR3 region has 16 residues. The CDR3 DNA follows: TGTGCCAGCAGCCAAGGGGGACAGTCCTCTGGAAACACCATATATTTT. This codes for CASSQGGQSSGNTIYF.

This clonotype occurred a few times. The rearrangement uses TRBV24-1 and TRBJ2-1; D is perhaps TRBD1 (6 bases). The CDR3 loop spans 16 amino acids. Germline CDR1 and CDR2: KGHDR and SFDVKD. V was trimmed by 6 bases and J by 5 bases, leaving 19 bases between them. CDR3 loop: CATSLPGQAPHNEQFF. CDR3 nucleotides: TGTGCCACCAGTCTCCCGGGACAAGCCCCCCACAATGAGCAGTTCTTC.